Each of the 26 T cell receptor beta chains below was sequenced from the same sample in a study of cytomegalovirus exposure and HLA in healthy donors. Primers: 60 Vbeta forward and 13 Jbeta reverse. The assay was immunoSEQ multiplex PCR, and TCRdb's table has in-frame clones only and misses some. The repertoire includes 150,000 to 200,000 clones, around 84% of them detected once, and 1.9% sits in the top ten. The sequencing input was PBMCs. The receptors come from a man aged 18 to 30 in good health and CMV-seronegative.

The chain employs TRBV29-1 and TRBJ2-1; 8 bases match TRBD2. Per germline, CDR1 SQVTM and CDR2 ANQGSEA. Germline trimming cut 7 bases from V and 8 bases from J; bases unmatched to any gene: 4. The CDR3 is 11 residues long. Here the CDR3 reads CSGGLGDEQFF. CDR3 bases: TGCAGCGGGGGACTAGGCGATGAGCAGTTCTTC.

The chain links TRBV6-5 to TRBJ2-7, with 10 bases aligning to TRBD1. The CDR3 is 15 residues long. V was pared by 5 bases and J by 5 bases, with 9 bases of the junction left unmatched. In germline, CDR1 is MNHEY, CDR2 SVGAGI. In nucleotides, the CDR3 is TGTGCCAGCAGTCCTGGGGACAGGGGTTCCCACGAGCAGTACTTC. It yields the protein CASSPGDRGSHEQYF.

This chain joins TRBV10-3 and TRBJ1-6, with D unresolved. This CDR3 spans 14 amino acids. Trimming took off 2 bases at V and 7 bases at J, with 9 bases between the two ends. Germline V gene sequence: CDR1 ENHRY, CDR2 SYGVKD. This CDR3 reads CAISEGQVNSPLHF. For the CDR3, the DNA is TGTGCCATCAGTGAGGGCCAGGTGAATTCACCCCTCCACTTT.

Notes on this clone: At one end the junction does not follow the germline gene, possibly because of a read error. In nucleotides, the CDR3 is TGTTCCAGCAGCTTTTCCGACAGGGCCAACGAGCAGTACTTC. Translation gives CSSSFSDRANEQYF. The chain joins TRBV7-9 to TRBJ2-7, with 7 bases that match TRBD1. Germline CDR1 is SEHNR and CDR2 is FQNEAQ (reference sequence). The CDR3 has 14 amino acids.

V is TRBV6-4 and J is TRBJ2-3; maybe TRBD2 (7 bases). CDR1 is MRHNA, CDR2 SNTAGT, per germline. The CDR3 length is 16 residues. V was pared by 0 bases and J by 1 base, with 11 bases between. CDR3 sequence reads: CASSDSGGLGTDTQYF. CDR3 sequence (DNA): TGTGCCAGCAGTGACTCCGGGGGGCTTGGCACAGATACGCAGTATTTT.

The rearrangement joins TRBV28 to TRBJ2-2; 7 nucleotides align to TRBD1. Unmatched junction bases numbered 9, after V lost 6 bases and J lost 2 bases. Germline V gene data show CDR1 as MDHEN and CDR2 as SYDVKM. This CDR3 spans 16 amino acids. The CDR3 is CASRPAGTDNTGELFF. The CDR3 coding sequence is TGTGCCAGCAGACCCGCCGGGACAGATAACACCGGGGAGCTGTTTTTT.

V is TRBV6-5 and J is TRBJ1-1; unclear D gene. This CDR3 comprises 16 residues. V lost 2 bases to trimming and J lost 5 bases, with 18 bases between them. Germline CDR1 and CDR2: MNHEY and SVGAGI. CDR3 loop: CASSYTDAGAGTEAFF. CDR3 sequence (DNA): TGTGCCAGCAGTTACACCGACGCAGGAGCGGGGACTGAAGCTTTCTTT.

The chain couples TRBV7-2 to TRBJ2-1; perhaps TRBD1 as D (6 bases). Trimming took off 4 bases at V and 5 bases at J, with 15 bases between the two ends. This CDR3 has 15 residues. Germline CDR1 reads SGHTA; CDR2 reads FQGNSA. The CDR3 loop reads CASSSTGQINNEQFF. Written as DNA, the CDR3 is TGTGCCAGCAGCTCCACAGGACAGATCAACAATGAGCAGTTCTTC.

The sample holds a few counts of this clone. The V call is TRBV11-2, the J call TRBJ2-7; D ambiguous. CDR3 length: 12 amino acids. V was clipped by 5 bases and J by 1 base, with 6 bases between them. Per germline, CDR1 SGHAT and CDR2 FQNNGV. In DNA, the CDR3 is TGTGCCAGCAGCACGACTTCCTACGAGCAGTACTTC. This codes for CASSTTSYEQYF.

This rearrangement joins TRBV7-9 to TRBJ1-2; TRBD1 aligns across 12 bases. This CDR3 has 15 amino acids. J gave up 7 bases and V 5 bases, and 8 bases lay outside the gene matches. Germline values: CDR1 SEHNR, CDR2 FQNEAQ (reference sequence). The CDR3, as DNA: TGTGCCAGCAGCCTAGGGACAGGGGGCGCAGGTGGCTACACCTTC. This gives the protein CASSLGTGGAGGYTF. The full variable domain, in which reference TRBV7-9 and TRBJ1-2 provide the parts outside the CDR3, is DTGVSQNPRHKITKRGQNVTFRCDPISEHNRLYWYRQTLGQGPEFLTYFQNEAQLEKSRLLSDRFSAERPKGSFSTLEIQRTEQGDSAMYLCASSLGTGGAGGYTFGSGTRLTVV.

The chain links TRBV5-4 to TRBJ2-1, with D uncertain. The ends were cut back, 4 bases at V and 5 bases at J, with 13 bases in the middle. CDR1 is SGHNT, CDR2 YYREEE, per germline (reference sequence). The CDR3 consists of 14 residues. Written as DNA, the CDR3 is TGTGCCAGCAGCGAGGAGTTACCGCACAATGAGCAGTTCTTC. Translation gives CASSEELPHNEQFF.

The chain couples TRBV30 to TRBJ2-1; D might be TRBD2 (6 bases). Germline V gene data show CDR1 as GTSNPN and CDR2 as SVGIG (reference sequence). V lost 0 bases and J 9 bases, leaving 12 bases between the germline ends. The length of the CDR3 is 13 residues. In DNA, the CDR3 is TGTGCCTGGAGTGTACTGCGGGGATCTGAGCAGTTCTTC. Translation: CAWSVLRGSEQFF.

The J gene is TRBJ2-1, the V gene TRBV19, with 7 bases that match TRBD2. Germline V gives CDR1 LNHDA, CDR2 SQIVND (reference sequence). The CDR3 contains 12 residues. Unmatched junction bases numbered 2, after V lost 6 bases and J lost 6 bases. The CDR3 region is CASRGRGNEQFF. CDR3 in DNA: TGTGCCAGTAGGGGGAGGGGCAATGAGCAGTTCTTC.

In this sample, this clone turned up once. V usage is TRBV19 and J usage is TRBJ2-7; 9 bases map to TRBD1. CDR1 is LNHDA and CDR2 is SQIVND in the germline V gene (reference sequence). The length of the CDR3 is 12 residues. Trimming cost V 10 bases and J 5 bases; bases outside gene matches: 6. The CDR3 coding sequence is TGTGCCACTCAGGACAGGGGTCACGAGCAGTACTTC. Its protein product is CATQDRGHEQYF.

CDR3 DNA sequence: TGTGCCAGCAGTTCGGTTATGGACAGGTCCTACGAGCAGTACTTC. This codes for CASSSVMDRSYEQYF. The chain links TRBV27 to TRBJ2-7; 7 nucleotides line up with TRBD1. The CDR3 consists of 15 residues. CDR1 and CDR2 from the germline V gene are MNHEY and SMNVEV (reference sequence). The V gene end was trimmed by 4 bases and the J gene end by 1 base; junction bases not matched to a gene: 7.

This chain joins TRBV28 and TRBJ2-6; D call uncertain. The CDR3 contains 17 residues. Germline V CDR1 and CDR2: MDHEN, SYDVKM. V was cut by 5 bases and J by 7 bases, with 21 bases left in between. The CDR3 loop reads CASSPSRGPSRANVLTF. The CDR3 DNA reads TGTGCCAGCAGTCCGTCTCGCGGCCCCTCTCGAGCCAACGTCCTGACTTTC.

This clone was detected a few times. The chain links TRBV10-2 to TRBJ1-1; no clear D. The CDR3 loop spans 13 amino acids. Germline assignment: CDR1 WSHSY and CDR2 SAAADI. V lost 7 bases, J lost 3 bases, and 12 bases lay in between. The chain's CDR3 is CASIRAGDTEAFF. In DNA form, the CDR3 reads TGCGCCAGCATTAGGGCCGGGGACACTGAAGCTTTCTTT.

The gene calls are TRBV2 and TRBJ2-2; 12 bases match TRBD2. Losses at the gene ends were 8 bases for V and 5 bases for J; bases not matched to a gene: 3. The length of the CDR3 is 14 residues. Germline V CDR1 and CDR2: SNHLY, FYNNEI. DNA of the CDR3: TGTGCCAGCGAAGGACTAGCGGGGACCGGGGAGCTGTTTTTT. The encoded protein is CASEGLAGTGELFF.

The chain joins TRBV30 to TRBJ2-1, with TRBD1 matching 7 bases. Per the germline V gene, CDR1 is GTSNPN and CDR2 is SVGIG (reference sequence). J lost 5 bases, V lost 0 bases, and 10 bases had no gene match. This CDR3 contains 16 residues. The CDR3 region has the DNA TGTGCCTGGAGTGTAGGGGCAGGGGGTATAGACAATGAGCAGTTCTTC. Translated, it gives CAWSVGAGGIDNEQFF.

This clone was seen only once. This chain links TRBV2 with TRBJ1-1; no definite D call. Trimming took off 7 bases at V and 0 bases at J, with 12 bases between the two ends. Germline values: CDR1 SNHLY, CDR2 FYNNEI. The CDR3 has 14 amino acids. The chain's CDR3 is CASMRGQLNTEAFF. CDR3 in DNA: TGTGCCAGCATGAGAGGGCAGCTGAACACTGAAGCTTTCTTT.

V usage is TRBV5-1 and J usage is TRBJ2-2, with TRBD1 identical over 8 bases. V lost 4 bases to trimming and J lost 3 bases; unmatched junction nucleotides: 5. The germline gives CDR1 SGHRS, CDR2 YFSETQ. This CDR3 comprises 15 residues. The CDR3 DNA sequence: TGCGCCAGCAGCAAGGACAGGGCCTACACCGGGGAGCTGTTTTTT. It is translated as CASSKDRAYTGELFF. Looking up the rest from reference TRBV5-1 and TRBJ2-2 gives the full variable domain: KAGVTQTPRYLIKTRGQQVTLSCSPISGHRSVSWYQQTPGQGLQFLFEYFSETQRNKGNFPGRFSGRQFSNSRSEMNVSTLELGDSALYLCASSKDRAYTGELFFGEGSRLTVL.

The J gene is TRBJ2-3, the V gene TRBV25-1; 7 bases are a match to TRBD1. The ends lost 3 bases at V and 4 bases at J; junction bases unmatched: 4. Germline V CDR1 and CDR2: MGHDK, SYGVNS. The CDR3 runs 14 residues. In DNA form, the CDR3 reads TGTGCCAGCAGTGACAATAGGGGGCCAGATACGCAGTATTTT. It codes for CASSDNRGPDTQYF.

Comments on this clone: Other DNA sequences in this sample translate to the same CDR3. CDR3 in amino acids: CAWSDGVNTEAFF. DNA of the CDR3: TGTGCCTGGAGTGACGGGGTGAACACTGAAGCTTTCTTT. The rearrangement links TRBV30 to TRBJ1-1; D not resolved. The germline V gene has CDR1 GTSNPN and CDR2 SVGIG (reference sequence). The CDR3 loop spans 13 amino acids. Trimming cost V 1 base and J 0 bases, with 6 bases left between them. The full variable domain, completed using reference TRBV30 and TRBJ1-1, is SQTIHQWPATLVQPVGSPLSLECTVEGTSNPNLYWYRQAAGRGLQLLFYSVGIGQISSEVPQNLSASRPQDRQFILSSKKLLLSDSGFYLCAWSDGVNTEAFFGQGTRLTVV.

V and J are TRBV4-1 and TRBJ2-1, with TRBD2 matching 15 bases. The length of the CDR3 is 18 residues. V dropped 1 base and J dropped 7; count of bases not matched to a gene: 8. CDR1 MGHRA and CDR2 YSYEKL come from the germline V gene. CDR3 sequence: CASSQGRTSGRAGNEQFF. The DNA of the CDR3 is TGCGCCAGCAGCCAAGGGAGGACTAGCGGGAGGGCCGGGAATGAGCAGTTCTTC.

The CDR3 spells CASTPGLNNEQFF. The CDR3 DNA sequence: TGTGCCAGCACCCCCGGACTCAACAATGAGCAGTTCTTC. The chain couples TRBV25-1 to TRBJ2-1; the D gene is possibly TRBD2 (5 bases). The V gene lost 7 bases and the J gene lost 5 bases, with 12 bases spanning the gap. From germline, CDR1 is MGHDK and CDR2 SYGVNS. The CDR3 length is 13 residues.

V is TRBV4-1 and J is TRBJ2-3; 10 bases are a match to TRBD1. Germline-derived CDR1 and CDR2 are MGHRA and YSYEKL. The trim removed 4 bases at V and 0 bases at J, leaving 4 bases unmatched. This CDR3 has 16 amino acids. The CDR3 bases are TGCGCCAGCAGCCGACAGGGGGCTTCTAGCACAGATACGCAGTATTTT. It is translated as CASSRQGASSTDTQYF.